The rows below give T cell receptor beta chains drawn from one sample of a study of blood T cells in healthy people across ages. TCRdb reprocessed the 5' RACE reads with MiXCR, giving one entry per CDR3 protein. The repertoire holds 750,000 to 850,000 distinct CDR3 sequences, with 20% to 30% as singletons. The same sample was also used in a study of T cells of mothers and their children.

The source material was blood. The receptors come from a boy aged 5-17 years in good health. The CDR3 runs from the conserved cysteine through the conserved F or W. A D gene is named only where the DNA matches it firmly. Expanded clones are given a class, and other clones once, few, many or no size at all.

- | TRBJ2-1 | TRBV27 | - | TGTGCCAGCACACTCGCCCCGGGGGCCCATGAGCAGTTCTTC | CASTLAPGAHEQFF
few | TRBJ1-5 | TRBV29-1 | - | TGCAGCGTTGTGTTTGTCAGTGGCGGCCATAATCAGCCCCAGCATTTT | CSVVFVSGGHNQPQHF
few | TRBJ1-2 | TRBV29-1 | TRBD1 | TGCAGCGTGACGGGACAGGGCGTCTACACCTTC | CSVTGQGVYTF
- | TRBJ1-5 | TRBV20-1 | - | TGCAGTGCTAGCCAGAGACAGGTCTATAGCAATCAGCCCCAGCATTTT | CSASQRQVYSNQPQHF
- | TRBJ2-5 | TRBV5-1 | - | TGCGCCAGCAGCTTGAAAGGGGGACGGCAAGAGACCCAGTACTTC | CASSLKGGRQETQYF
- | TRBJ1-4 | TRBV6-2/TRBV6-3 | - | TGTGCCAGCAGTTACTCCGGGAGCGGAAAACTGTTTTTT | CASSYSGSGKLFF
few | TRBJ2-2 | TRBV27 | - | TGTGCCAGCAGTTTATGGGGCCGCGGGGAGCTGTTTTTT | CASSLWGRGELFF
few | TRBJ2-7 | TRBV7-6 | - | TGTGCCAGCAGCCTGTACAGGGAGAGAACCTACGAGCAGTACTTC | CASSLYRERTYEQYF
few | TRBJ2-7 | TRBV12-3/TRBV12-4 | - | TGTGCCAGCAGTTCCCGGACAAGCTCCTACGAGCAGTACTTC | CASSSRTSSYEQYF
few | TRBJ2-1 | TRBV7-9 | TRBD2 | TGTGCCAGCAGCTTCGCCCTTAGCGGGGCCTACAATGAGCAGTTCTTC | CASSFALSGAYNEQFF
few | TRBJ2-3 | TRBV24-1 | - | TGTGCCACCAGTGACCTGGACTGGACAGATACGCAGTATTTT | CATSDLDWTDTQYF
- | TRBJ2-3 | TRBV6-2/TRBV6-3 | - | TGTGCCAGCAGCCGGACAGAGGATACGCAGTATTTT | CASSRTEDTQYF
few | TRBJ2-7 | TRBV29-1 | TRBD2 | TGCAGCGTCGGGAGCGGGAGGGAAGACTACGAGCAGTACTTC | CSVGSGREDYEQYF
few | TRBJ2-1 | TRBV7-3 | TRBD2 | TGTGCCAGCAGCCCAACGACTAGCGGGGCAAAGGAGCAGTTCTTC | CASSPTTSGAKEQFF
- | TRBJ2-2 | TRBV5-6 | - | TGTGCCAGCAGCTTGACTGGGCCCACCGGGGAGCTGTTTTTT | CASSLTGPTGELFF
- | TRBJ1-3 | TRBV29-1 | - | TGCAGCGTTGCCCACTCTGGAAACACCATATATTTT | CSVAHSGNTIYF
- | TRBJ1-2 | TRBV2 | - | TGTGCCAGCAGTGTTGAATCAATCTATGGCTACACCTTC | CASSVESIYGYTF
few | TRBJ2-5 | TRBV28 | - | TGTGCCAGCAGTTTCCAGTTGGAGACCCAGTACTTC | CASSFQLETQYF
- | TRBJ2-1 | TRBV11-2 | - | TGTGCCAGCAGCTTAGGGCACGGGCCCAATGAGCAGTTCTTC | CASSLGHGPNEQFF
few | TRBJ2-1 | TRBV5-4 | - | TGTGCCAGCAACCGGACGGGAGAAGTGGTCAATGAGCAGTTCTTC | CASNRTGEVVNEQFF
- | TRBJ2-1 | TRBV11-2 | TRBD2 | TGTGCCAGCAGCTTAGATTCCGGACTAGCGAACTACAATGAGCAGTTCTTC | CASSLDSGLANYNEQFF
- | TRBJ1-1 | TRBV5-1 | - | TGCGCCAGCAGCTTTAGTGTGTCGCCAGATCGACGGAACACTGAAGCTTTCTTT | CASSFSVSPDRRNTEAFF
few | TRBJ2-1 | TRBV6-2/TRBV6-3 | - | TGTGCCAGCAAATCCGACCCCAATGAGCAGTTCTTC | CASKSDPNEQFF
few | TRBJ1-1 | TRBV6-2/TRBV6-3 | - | TGTGCCAGCACCTACGCACCGAACACTGAAGCTTTCTTT | CASTYAPNTEAFF
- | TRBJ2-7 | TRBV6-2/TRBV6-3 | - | TGTGCCAGCAGTTACTCGCAGGAGGTCTACGAGCAGTACTTC | CASSYSQEVYEQYF
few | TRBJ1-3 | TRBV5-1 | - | TGCGCCAGCAGCTTGGGGGTTTCAGGTGGAAACACCATATATTTT | CASSLGVSGGNTIYF
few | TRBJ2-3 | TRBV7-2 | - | TGTGCCAGCAGCCCTAGGATGGGGGCAGATACGCAGTATTTT | CASSPRMGADTQYF
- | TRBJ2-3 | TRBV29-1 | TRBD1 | TGCAGCGTCGACAGGGGCGACTCGGCTAGCACAGATACGCAGTATTTT | CSVDRGDSASTDTQYF
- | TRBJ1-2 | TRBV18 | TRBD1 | TGTGCCAGCTCACCGGTAGGACAGGCCAGCTATGGCTACACCTTC | CASSPVGQASYGYTF
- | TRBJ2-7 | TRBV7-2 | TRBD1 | TGTGCCAGCAGCTTACGCAGGGGGTTCAAGCAGTGCTTC | CASSLRRGFKQCF
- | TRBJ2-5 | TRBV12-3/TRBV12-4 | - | TGTGCCAGCAGTGCGTCGACCAAACAAGAGACCCAGTACTTC | CASSASTKQETQYF
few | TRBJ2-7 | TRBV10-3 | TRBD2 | TGTGCCATCAGCGTCGGGCTAGCGGGTGGCTCCTACGAGCAGTACTTC | CAISVGLAGGSYEQYF
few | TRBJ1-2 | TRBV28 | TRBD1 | TGTGCCATCTCACCGGGACAGGGCATCTATGGCTACACCTTC | CAISPGQGIYGYTF
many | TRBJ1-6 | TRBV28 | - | TGTGCCAGCAGTTGGGGGGTTGGGAGTTCACCCCTCCACTTT | CASSWGVGSSPLHF
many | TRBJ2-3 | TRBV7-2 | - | TGTGCCAGCAGCTCCATCACAGATACGCAGTATTTT | CASSSITDTQYF
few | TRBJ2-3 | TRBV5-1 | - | TGCGCCAGCAGCTTGATGGGACTCACGGATACGCAGTATTTT | CASSLMGLTDTQYF
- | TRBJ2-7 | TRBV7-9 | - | TGTGCCAGCAGCGATCCAGAGGGGGGGCTTCGCTACGAGCAGTACTTC | CASSDPEGGLRYEQYF
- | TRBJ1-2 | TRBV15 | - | TGTGCCACCAGCAGAGATCCGACCGGGAACCATGGCTACACCTTC | CATSRDPTGNHGYTF
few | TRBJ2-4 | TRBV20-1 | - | TGCAGTGCTAGATCGATGGTTCAGGGAGGGGGAAACATTCAGTACTTC | CSARSMVQGGGNIQYF
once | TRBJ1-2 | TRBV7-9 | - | TGTGCCAGCAGCTTAGGACAGGATCTCCATGGCTACACCTTC | CASSLGQDLHGYTF
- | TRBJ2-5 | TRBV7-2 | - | TGTGCCAGCAGCCCCATTCCTCGCTGGGGAGAAGAGACCCAGTACTTC | CASSPIPRWGEETQYF
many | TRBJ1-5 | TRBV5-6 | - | TGTGCCAGCAGCTTGTCCCTTAGGGATAATCAGCCCCAGCATTTT | CASSLSLRDNQPQHF
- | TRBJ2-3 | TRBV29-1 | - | TGCAGCGTTGACAGGGCTAGCACAGATACGCAGTATTTT | CSVDRASTDTQYF
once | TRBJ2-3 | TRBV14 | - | TGTGCCAGCAGCCAATACGTGGGATATACAACAGATACGCAGTATTTT | CASSQYVGYTTDTQYF
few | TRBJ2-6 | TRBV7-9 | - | TGTGCCAGCAGCTTAGAGGCCCTGGGGGCTGGGGCCAACGTCCTGACTTTC | CASSLEALGAGANVLTF
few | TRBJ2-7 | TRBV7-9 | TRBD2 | TGTGCCAGCAGCTCGTCGGCGGGAGGGCCCCACGAGCAGTACTTC | CASSSSAGGPHEQYF
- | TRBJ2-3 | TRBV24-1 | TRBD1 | TGTGCCACCAGTGTGACAGGGTATGGGGCAGATACGCAGTATTTT | CATSVTGYGADTQYF
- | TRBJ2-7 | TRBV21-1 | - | TGTGCCAGCAGAGCGGGAGACTACGAGCAGTACTTC | CASRAGDYEQYF
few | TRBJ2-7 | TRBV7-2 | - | TGTGCCAGCAGCTTAGGACGGGCGGTATCCTACGAGCAGTACTTC | CASSLGRAVSYEQYF
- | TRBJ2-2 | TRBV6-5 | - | TGTGCCGCCGGGACGGATAACACCGGGGAGCTGTTTTTT | CAAGTDNTGELFF